This TCR beta chain was captured by sequencing in a study of shared clonotypes between healthy human individuals. Study conclusions and caveats: Despite large depth, sorted-subset datasets appeared incompletely sequenced.

Positively selected for CCR7, the CD45RO-negative cells used as naive CD8 cells excluded terminally differentiated effector memory CD45RA+ cells. Only Caucasian adults living in Nashville, Tennessee served as donors. Tens of thousands of T cell genomes (approximately 0.2 ug DNA) went into each sorted-subset replicate. Profiled with immunoSEQ multiplex PCR; TCRdb holds only in-frame clones, not every one. The sample lists around 2,000,000 clones; 93% were seen once. This clone was seen just once. What it recognizes is unknown. V lost 3 bases, J lost 0 bases, and 6 bases stayed unmatched. CDR3 length: 15 amino acids. Germline loops: CDR1 SGHRS, CDR2 YFSETQ.

The V and J genes are TRBV5-1 and TRBJ2-7; 7 bases line up with TRBD1. This clonotype originated in a man younger than 30 in good health. Some clones in this sample may be carry-over from other donors' samples. The material sequenced was naive CD8+ T cells from PBMCs. For the CDR3, the DNA is TGCGCCAGCAGCTGGGGGAACAGGGGCTCCTACGAGCAGTACTTC. It yields the protein CASSWGNRGSYEQYF.